Sequencing of this T cell receptor (beta chain) was carried out in a study of cytomegalovirus exposure and HLA in healthy donors. Points from the study as a whole: Being indistinguishable, some V segments were excluded, TRBV6-2 and TRBV6-3 among them.

Germline-derived CDR1 and CDR2 are MNHNS and SASEGT. V lost 3 bases to trimming and J lost 7 bases, with 16 bases between them. The CDR3 has 15 residues. Use of 60 Vbeta and 13 Jbeta primers characterized the PCR. Assay: immunoSEQ multiplex PCR; the TCRdb copy retains only in-frame clones and omits some. The repertoire has around 150,000 clones, around 78% of them found once; the top ten carry 1.5%. About this clone itself: What it recognizes is unknown.

The chain uses TRBV6-1 and TRBJ2-1; possibly TRBD1 for D (6 bases). The clonotype was recovered from a man aged 40-55 years in good health and CMV-seronegative. Sequencing was performed on PBMCs. This chain's CDR3 is CASSEIRGGTNEQFF. The CDR3, as DNA: TGTGCCAGCAGTGAGATTAGAGGGGGAACGAATGAGCAGTTCTTC.